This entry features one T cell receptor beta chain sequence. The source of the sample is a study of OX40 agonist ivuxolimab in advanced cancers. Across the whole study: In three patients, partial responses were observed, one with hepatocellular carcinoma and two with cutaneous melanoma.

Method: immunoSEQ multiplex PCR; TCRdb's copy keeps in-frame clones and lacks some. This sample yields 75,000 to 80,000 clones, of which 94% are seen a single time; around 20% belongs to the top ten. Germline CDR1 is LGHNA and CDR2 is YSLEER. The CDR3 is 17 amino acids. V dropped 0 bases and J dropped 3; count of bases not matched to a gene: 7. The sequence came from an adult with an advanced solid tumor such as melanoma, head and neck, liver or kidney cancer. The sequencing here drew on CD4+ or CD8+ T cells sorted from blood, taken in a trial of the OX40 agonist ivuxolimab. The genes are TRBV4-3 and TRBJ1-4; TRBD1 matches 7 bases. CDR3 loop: CASSQDLQGGSNEKLFF. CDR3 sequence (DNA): TGCGCCAGCAGCCAAGATCTCCAGGGGGGGTCTAATGAAAAACTGTTTTTT.